The 16 T cell receptor beta chains in this list originate from one sample, sequenced in a study of blood T cells in healthy people across ages. Next came a second PCR, run for about 7 to 12 cycles, which used a sample-barcoded 5' primer along with a J-beta primer mix. TCRdb re-called the 5' RACE reads through MiXCR, storing one row per CDR3 protein. The table shows over 950,000 distinct CDR3 sequences, with roughly 51% occurring only once. The sample consisted of blood. The receptors originated from a woman aged 55-70 years in good health.

The V gene is TRBV4-1, the J gene TRBJ2-1; 10 nucleotides agree with TRBD2. This CDR3 has 15 residues. V lost 2 bases to trimming and J lost 4 bases; unmatched junction nucleotides: 2. Germline V gene sequence: CDR1 MGHRA, CDR2 YSYEKL. The DNA of the CDR3 is TGCGCCAGCAGCCAAAAGCGGGAGGGATACAATGAGCAGTTCTTC. This codes for CASSQKREGYNEQFF.

This clonotype was counted between two and nine times. The V call is TRBV28, the J call TRBJ2-7, with D possibly being TRBD1 or TRBD2 (7 bases each). Germline V gene data show CDR1 as MDHEN and CDR2 as SYDVKM. Trimming took off 7 bases at V and 6 bases at J, with 22 bases between the two ends. The CDR3 runs to 15 residues. The DNA of the CDR3 is TGTGCCAGCACCGTTCTCCCGACAGGGAGGGGCGAGCAGTACTTC. This sequence encodes CASTVLPTGRGEQYF.

The chain joins TRBV3-1 to TRBJ2-7; TRBD2 aligns across 7 bases. CDR1 is LGHDT, CDR2 YNNKEL, per germline (reference sequence). CDR3 size: 16 residues. After removal of 0 bases from V and 0 bases from J, the junction contained 5 bases not matched to a gene. The CDR3 is CASSQDSSSGSYEQYF. Here the CDR3 DNA reads TGTGCCAGCAGCCAAGATTCTTCTAGCGGCTCCTACGAGCAGTACTTC.

The chain is built from TRBV20-1 and TRBJ2-5; TRBD2 matches at 9 bases. The J call is doubtful: the DNA matches TRBJ2-7 better. The CDR3 covers 14 residues. Germline V gene lookup returns CDR1 DFQATT and CDR2 SNEGSKA (reference sequence). The CDR3 loop is CSARERTSEYEQYF. DNA for the CDR3: TGCAGTGCTAGAGAACGGACTAGCGAGTACGAGCAGTACTTC.

V and J are TRBV5-1 and TRBJ2-1; tentatively, D is TRBD1 (5 bases). Trimming took 0 bases from V and 12 from J, leaving 13 bases between them. The CDR3 loop spans 13 amino acids. Germline loops: CDR1 SGHRS, CDR2 YFSETQ. The CDR3 loop is CASSLEGAIGQFF. The CDR3 DNA follows: TGCGCCAGCAGCTTGGAAGGGGCGATTGGGCAGTTCTTC.

The chain joins TRBV20-1 to TRBJ2-2; 8 bases align to TRBD2. V was clipped by 0 bases and J by 4 bases; unmatched bases: 10. Per the germline V gene, CDR1 is DFQATT and CDR2 is SNEGSKA (reference sequence). This CDR3 region has 17 residues. CDR3 sequence (DNA): TGCAGTGCTAGAGATCGAAGTAGCGGGGCTGGCACCGGGGAGCTGTTTTTT. Translating it yields CSARDRSSGAGTGELFF.

This chain joins TRBV5-1 and TRBJ2-1; the match to TRBD2 covers 12 bases. The trim removed 0 bases at V and 7 bases at J, leaving 8 bases unmatched. The CDR3 has 17 residues. Germline lookup yields CDR1 SGHRS and CDR2 YFSETQ. CDR3 nucleotide sequence: TGCGCCAGCAGCTTGGATTCGGGGGGACTAGCGGGTAATGAGCAGTTCTTC. Translation gives CASSLDSGGLAGNEQFF.

Only a few counts were recorded for this clonotype. V usage is TRBV18 and J usage is TRBJ1-4; D not resolved. This CDR3 has 14 amino acids. Deletions cut 6 bases from V and 0 bases from J, with 8 bases between. Germline assignment: CDR1 KGHSH and CDR2 LQKENI. In nucleotides, the CDR3 is TGTGCCAGCTCGCAATTTGCAACTAATGAAAAACTGTTTTTT. It encodes CASSQFATNEKLFF.

This clonotype was counted many times. The V call is TRBV29-1, the J call TRBJ2-1, with TRBD1 identical over 10 bases. With 4 bases clipped from V and 3 bases from J, the junction kept 3 bases outside the gene matches. In germline, CDR1 is SQVTM, CDR2 ANQGSEA. The CDR3 consists of 14 residues. CDR3 sequence: CSVGTGGYYNEQFF. The DNA for the CDR3 is TGCAGCGTTGGGACAGGGGGATACTACAATGAGCAGTTCTTC.

CDR3 sequence: CASRRLALERNEQFF. DNA of the CDR3: TGTGCCAGCAGACGCCTAGCCCTAGAGCGGAATGAGCAGTTCTTC. The rearrangement joins TRBV28 to TRBJ2-1, with a tentative D call TRBD2 (5 bases). This CDR3 comprises 15 residues. Germline CDR1 and CDR2: MDHEN and SYDVKM. Trimming stripped 6 bases from V and 7 bases from J, with 19 bases between.

The chain is built from TRBV11-2 and TRBJ2-2; D is unresolved. CDR1 and CDR2 (germline): SGHAT, FQNNGV. This CDR3 has 13 amino acids. V was trimmed by 3 bases and J by 4 bases, leaving 6 bases between them. The CDR3 region has the DNA TGTGCCAGCAGCTTTCTCGCCACCGGGGAGCTGTTTTTT. Protein product: CASSFLATGELFF.

This clonotype was counted at least ten times. V gene TRBV7-3 combines with J gene TRBJ2-1, with D hard to call. Germline lookup yields CDR1 SGHTA and CDR2 FQGTGA. V was pared by 1 base and J by 5 bases, with 9 bases between. This CDR3 has 14 residues. The CDR3 loop is CASSLSILDNEQFF. CDR3 nucleotides: TGTGCCAGCAGCTTAAGTATCCTCGACAATGAGCAGTTCTTC.

This clonotype was detected only a few times. This sequence joins TRBV27 and TRBJ2-7, with D possibly matching TRBD1 (6 bases). The length of the CDR3 is 14 residues. The V gene's germline CDR1 is MNHEY and CDR2 SMNVEV (reference sequence). V lost 8 bases, J lost 7 bases, and 21 bases lay in between. CDR3 bases: TGTGCCAGCCGGTTTACAGGGAACCCAGGTGAGCAGTACTTC. Translating gives CASRFTGNPGEQYF.

This chain connects TRBV6-2 or TRBV6-3 to TRBJ2-7; 7 bases line up with TRBD2. CDR3 length: 13 residues. V was pared by 6 bases and J by 3 bases, with 5 bases of the junction left unmatched. Germline CDR1 is MNHEY and CDR2 is SVGEGT. CDR3 loop: CASRTGGIYEQYF. DNA for the CDR3: TGTGCCAGCAGAACGGGGGGTATCTACGAGCAGTACTTC.

The rearrangement joins TRBV12-3 or TRBV12-4 to TRBJ1-1; D possibly corresponds to TRBD1 (5 bases). The V gene lost 3 bases and the J gene lost 5 bases, with 13 bases spanning the gap. The CDR3 length is 14 residues. CDR3 sequence reads: CASSLTEVGTEAFF. The CDR3 DNA reads as TGTGCCAGCAGTTTGACAGAGGTCGGTACTGAAGCTTTCTTT.

V gene TRBV19 combines with J gene TRBJ1-5; 7 bases map to TRBD1. CDR1 is LNHDA, CDR2 SQIVND, per germline (reference sequence). With 5 bases clipped from V and 6 bases from J, the junction kept 13 bases outside the gene matches. The CDR3 totals 16 residues. The CDR3 sequence: CASSRPYQGGGQPQHF. The CDR3 DNA reads TGTGCCAGTAGTCGACCCTACCAGGGGGGAGGTCAGCCCCAGCATTTT.